The clone carrying this T cell receptor beta chain was seen only once. Its antigen is undetermined. The sample belongs to a study of T cells after posttransplantation cyclophosphamide. TCRdb keeps only in-frame clones here, not all; method: immunoSEQ multiplex PCR. The table lists approximately 47,000 clones, roughly 92% of them singletons. Overall study findings and caveats: Donor CD8+ memory clones often dominated recipient blood repertoires at later times. Blood and skin or GI T cell repertoires showed limited TRB overlap.

The material sequenced was PBMCs. The sequence was collected from a woman aged 50 to 65 in good health and a related stem cell transplant donor.

The CDR3 spells CASTAFIGTGIAEAFF. The CDR3 DNA is TGTGCCAGCACCGCTTTCATCGGGACAGGGATTGCTGAAGCTTTCTTT. This sequence joins TRBV27 and TRBJ1-1, with 9 bases that match TRBD1. Germline values: CDR1 MNHEY, CDR2 SMNVEV (reference sequence). This CDR3 contains 16 residues. Trimming took 7 bases from V and 6 from J; bases not matched to a gene: 15.